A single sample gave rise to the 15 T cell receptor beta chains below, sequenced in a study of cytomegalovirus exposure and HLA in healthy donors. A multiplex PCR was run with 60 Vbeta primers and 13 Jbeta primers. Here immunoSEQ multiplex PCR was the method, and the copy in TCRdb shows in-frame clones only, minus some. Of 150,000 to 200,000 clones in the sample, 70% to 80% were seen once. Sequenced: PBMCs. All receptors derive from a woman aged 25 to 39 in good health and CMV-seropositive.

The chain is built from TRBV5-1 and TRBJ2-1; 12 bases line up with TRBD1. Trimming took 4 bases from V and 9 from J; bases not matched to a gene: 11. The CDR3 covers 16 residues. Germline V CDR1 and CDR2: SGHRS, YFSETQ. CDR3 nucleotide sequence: TGCGCCAGCAGCCGGGAGGGACAGGGGGCTTCAACTGAGCAGTTCTTC. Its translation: CASSREGQGASTEQFF.

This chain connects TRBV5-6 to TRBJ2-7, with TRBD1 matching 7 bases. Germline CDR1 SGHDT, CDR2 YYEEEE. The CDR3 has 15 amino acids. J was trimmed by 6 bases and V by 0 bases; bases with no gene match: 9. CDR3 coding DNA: TGTGCCAGCAGCTTGGACCGACAGGGAAGGTCCGAGCAGTACTTC. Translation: CASSLDRQGRSEQYF.

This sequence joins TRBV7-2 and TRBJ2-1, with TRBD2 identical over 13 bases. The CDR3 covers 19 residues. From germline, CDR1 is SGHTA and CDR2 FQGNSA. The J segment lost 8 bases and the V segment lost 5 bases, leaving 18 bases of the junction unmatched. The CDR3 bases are TGTGCCAGCAGCGAAGGAGGACTAGCGGGAGCTGCATTCGGTCATGAGCAGTTCTTC. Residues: CASSEGGLAGAAFGHEQFF.

CDR3: CAGNTGGNQPQHF. Here the CDR3 DNA reads TGTGCCGGGAACACAGGGGGCAATCAGCCCCAGCATTTT. The rearrangement joins TRBV30 to TRBJ1-5; 7 bases fit TRBD1. V shed 8 bases and J 2 bases; nucleotides not matched to a gene: 6. Germline-derived CDR1 and CDR2 are GTSNPN and SVGIG (reference sequence). The CDR3 sequence is 13 residues long.

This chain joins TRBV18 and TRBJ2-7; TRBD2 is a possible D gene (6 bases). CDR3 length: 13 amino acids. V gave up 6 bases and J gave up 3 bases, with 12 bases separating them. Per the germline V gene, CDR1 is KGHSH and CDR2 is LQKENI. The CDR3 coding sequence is TGTGCCAGCTCCTCGGGACTTTACTACGAGCAGTACTTC. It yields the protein CASSSGLYYEQYF.

The CDR3 loop is CASTPPGQGIYEQYF. The DNA of the CDR3 is TGTGCCAGCACACCCCCGGGACAGGGGATCTACGAGCAGTACTTC. The chain has TRBV28 and TRBJ2-7, with 10 positions matching TRBD1. This CDR3 has 15 amino acids. Germline V gene lookup returns CDR1 MDHEN and CDR2 SYDVKM. The V gene end was trimmed by 7 bases and the J gene end by 3 bases; junction bases not matched to a gene: 9.

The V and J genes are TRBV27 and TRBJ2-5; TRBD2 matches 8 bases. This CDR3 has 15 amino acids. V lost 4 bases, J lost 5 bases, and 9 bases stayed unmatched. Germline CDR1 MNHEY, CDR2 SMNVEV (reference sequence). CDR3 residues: CASSSGLRGGETQYF. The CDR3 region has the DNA TGTGCCAGCAGTTCAGGACTACGCGGGGGGGAGACCCAGTACTTC.

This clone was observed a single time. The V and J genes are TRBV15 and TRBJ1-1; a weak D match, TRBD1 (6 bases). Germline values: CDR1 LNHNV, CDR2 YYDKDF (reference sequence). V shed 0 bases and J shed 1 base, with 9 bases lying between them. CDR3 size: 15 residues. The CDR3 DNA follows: TGTGCCACCAGCAGAGAGACAGGCTGGAACACTGAAGCTTTCTTT. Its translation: CATSRETGWNTEAFF.

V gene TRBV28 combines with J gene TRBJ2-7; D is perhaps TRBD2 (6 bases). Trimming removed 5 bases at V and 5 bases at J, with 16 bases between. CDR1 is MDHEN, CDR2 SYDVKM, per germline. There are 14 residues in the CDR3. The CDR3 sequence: CASSLLGERDEQYF. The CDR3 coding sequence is TGTGCCAGCAGTCTCCTAGGGGAGCGGGACGAGCAGTACTTC.

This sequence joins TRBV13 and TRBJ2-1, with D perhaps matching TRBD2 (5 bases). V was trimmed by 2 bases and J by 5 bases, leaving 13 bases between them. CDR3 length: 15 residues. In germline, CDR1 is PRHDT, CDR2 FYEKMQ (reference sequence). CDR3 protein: CASSLIVLADNEQFF. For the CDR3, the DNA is TGTGCCAGCAGCTTAATAGTCCTAGCTGACAATGAGCAGTTCTTC.

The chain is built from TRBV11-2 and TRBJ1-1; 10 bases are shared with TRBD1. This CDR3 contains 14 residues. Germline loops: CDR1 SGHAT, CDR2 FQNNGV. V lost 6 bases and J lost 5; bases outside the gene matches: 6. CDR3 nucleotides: TGTGCCAGCAGGGTTCCGGGACAGGGGACTGAAGCTTTCTTT. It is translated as CASRVPGQGTEAFF.

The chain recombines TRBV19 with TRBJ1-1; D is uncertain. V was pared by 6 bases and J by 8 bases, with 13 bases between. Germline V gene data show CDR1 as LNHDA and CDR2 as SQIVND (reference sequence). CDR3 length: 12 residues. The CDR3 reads CASRDGVSEAFF. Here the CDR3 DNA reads TGTGCCAGTAGGGACGGGGTTTCCGAAGCTTTCTTT.

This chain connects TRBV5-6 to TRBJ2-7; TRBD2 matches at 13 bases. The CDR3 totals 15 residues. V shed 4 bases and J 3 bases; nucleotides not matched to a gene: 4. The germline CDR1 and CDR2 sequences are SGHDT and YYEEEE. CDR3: CASSPGLAGDYEQYF. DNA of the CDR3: TGTGCCAGCAGCCCCGGACTAGCGGGGGACTACGAGCAGTACTTC. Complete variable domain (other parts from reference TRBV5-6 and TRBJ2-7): DAGVTQSPTHLIKTRGQQVTLRCSPKSGHDTVSWYQQALGQGPQFIFQYYEEEERQRGNFPDRFSGHQFPNYSSELNVNALLLGDSALYLCASSPGLAGDYEQYFGPGTRLTVT.

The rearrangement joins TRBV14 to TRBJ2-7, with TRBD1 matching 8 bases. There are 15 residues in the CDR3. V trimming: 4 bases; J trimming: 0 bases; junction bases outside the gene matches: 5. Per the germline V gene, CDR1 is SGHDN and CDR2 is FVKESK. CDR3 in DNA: TGTGCCAGCAGCCGGTTTGGGACAGGCTCCTACGAGCAGTACTTC. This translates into CASSRFGTGSYEQYF.

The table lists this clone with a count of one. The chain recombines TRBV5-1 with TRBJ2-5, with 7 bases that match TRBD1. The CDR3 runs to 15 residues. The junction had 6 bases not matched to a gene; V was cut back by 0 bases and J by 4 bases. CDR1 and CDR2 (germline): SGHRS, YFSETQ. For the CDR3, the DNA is TGCGCCAGCAGCTTGGAAGGTGCAGGGGGAGAGACCCAGTACTTC. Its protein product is CASSLEGAGGETQYF.